A single sample gave rise to the 20 T cell receptor beta chains below, sequenced in a study of blood T cell repertoires in COVID-19. Profiled with immunoSEQ multiplex PCR; TCRdb holds only in-frame clones, not every one. The data hold 200,000 to 300,000 clones, with about 90% observed a single time. Sequencing was performed on peripheral blood. The receptors come from a man in his sixties with acute or convalescent COVID-19.

The chain employs TRBV5-6 and TRBJ1-3, with 11 nucleotides matching TRBD1. V was pared by 4 bases and J by 3 bases, with 3 bases of the junction left unmatched. CDR1 and CDR2 (germline): SGHDT, YYEEEE. There are 15 residues in the CDR3. Here the CDR3 reads CASSTDRGLGNTIYF. The CDR3 DNA is TGTGCCAGCAGCACGGACAGGGGGCTTGGAAACACCATATATTTT.

The V and J genes are TRBV6-6 and TRBJ2-2; 8 positions agree with TRBD2. From germline, CDR1 is MNHNY and CDR2 SVGAGI (reference sequence). The CDR3 covers 14 residues. V lost 7 bases and J lost 2; bases outside the gene matches: 3. CDR3 bases: TGTGCCAGCATCGGGACTAGTAACACCGGGGAGCTGTTTTTT. Protein: CASIGTSNTGELFF.

The rearrangement uses TRBV9 and TRBJ2-5; 9 bases are shared with TRBD1. CDR3 length: 16 residues. Losses at the gene ends were 3 bases for V and 5 bases for J; bases not matched to a gene: 11. Germline CDR1 SGDLS, CDR2 YYNGEE. The CDR3 bases are TGTGCCAGCAGCGGACCCGAGGACAGGGGAGGGGAGACCCAGTACTTC. It is translated as CASSGPEDRGGETQYF.

This clone is a singleton in its sample. This rearrangement joins TRBV5-4 to TRBJ2-7, with D uncertain. The CDR3 extends over 14 amino acids. With 1 base removed from V and 2 bases from J, the gap between germline ends came to 10 bases. Germline CDR1 is SGHNT and CDR2 is YYREEE (reference sequence). The DNA of the CDR3 is TGTGCCAGCAGCTTGTTCGGTAGAACCTACGAGCAGTACTTC. This gives the protein CASSLFGRTYEQYF.

This clone was counted once. The chain joins TRBV28 to TRBJ1-2, with no clear D. The V gene's germline CDR1 is MDHEN and CDR2 SYDVKM. Trimming stripped 3 bases from V and 8 bases from J, with 13 bases between. CDR3 length: 13 amino acids. In nucleotides, the CDR3 is TGTGCCAGCAGTTTCTCGGGGAGGGTCGGCTACACCTTC. This codes for CASSFSGRVGYTF.

In the case of this clone: A much larger clonotype is one base distant, so this may be a read error. This sample includes further DNA sequences coding for the same CDR3. This sequence joins TRBV11-2 and TRBJ1-6; TRBD1 aligns across 10 bases. J lost 6 bases, V lost 1 base, and 0 bases had no gene match. In germline, CDR1 is SGHAT, CDR2 FQNNGV. This CDR3 region has 15 residues. This CDR3 reads CASSLGQGANSPLHF. CDR3 DNA: TGTGCCAGCAGCTTAGGACAGGGGGCTAATTCACCCCTCCACTTT.

CDR3 nucleotide sequence: TGTGCCAGCAGTTCCCAGGGTGTTACAGATACGCAGTATTTT. Translating gives CASSSQGVTDTQYF. V usage is TRBV7-3 and J usage is TRBJ2-3, with a possible D match to TRBD1 (5 bases). Germline CDR1 is SGHTA and CDR2 is FQGTGA. This CDR3 is built from 14 residues. Trimming shortened V by 6 bases and J by 3 bases, and 13 bases separated the two germline ends.

The chain is built from TRBV4-3 and TRBJ1-2; D is unresolved. CDR3 size: 14 residues. Germline CDR1 and CDR2: LGHNA and YSLEER. Trimming removed 1 base from V and 4 bases from J, with 10 bases in between. Written as DNA, the CDR3 is TGCGCCAGCAGCCAAGTGCAGGCGTCCTATGGCTACACCTTC. It is translated as CASSQVQASYGYTF.

This chain connects TRBV29-1 to TRBJ2-1, with unresolved D. The germline V gene encodes CDR1 SQVTM and CDR2 ANQGSEA. The CDR3 is 15 amino acids. Trimming left V 3 bases short and J 0 bases short, with 12 bases between. The CDR3, as DNA: TGCAGCGTTGACCCGCCGCTAAGCTCCTACAATGAGCAGTTCTTC. It specifies CSVDPPLSSYNEQFF.

V usage is TRBV10-3 and J usage is TRBJ2-5; 7 bases agree with TRBD2. Germline V gene lookup returns CDR1 ENHRY and CDR2 SYGVKD. CDR3 length: 15 residues. The V and J ends lost 0 bases and 5 bases, in that order; junction bases with no gene match: 6. CDR3 loop: CAISESTRGGETQYF. The CDR3 bases are TGTGCCATCAGTGAGTCGACTCGGGGAGGGGAGACCCAGTACTTC.

The rearrangement uses TRBV4-2 and TRBJ1-1, with D perhaps TRBD1 (5 bases). Trimming removed 1 base at V and 8 bases at J, with 8 bases between. Looked up from germline, CDR1 is LGHNA and CDR2 is YNFKEQ. CDR3 length equals 12 residues. CDR3 loop: CASSQGQIEAFF. The CDR3 DNA sequence: TGTGCCAGCAGCCAAGGACAGATCGAAGCTTTCTTT.

The gene calls are TRBV5-1 and TRBJ2-3, with 12 bases identical to TRBD2. Trimming removed 2 bases from V and 4 bases from J; junction bases left unmatched: 5. Germline-derived CDR1 and CDR2 are SGHRS and YFSETQ. The CDR3 loop spans 16 amino acids. CDR3 sequence (DNA): TGCGCCAGCAGCTTCACTAGCGGGAGGAGGTCAGATACGCAGTATTTT. Its protein product is CASSFTSGRRSDTQYF.

V is TRBV28 and J is TRBJ2-7; D might be TRBD1 (6 bases). The CDR3 runs to 15 residues. Germline loops: CDR1 MDHEN, CDR2 SYDVKM. The V and J ends lost 6 bases and 0 bases respectively, with 15 bases between them. The CDR3 spells CASSATGTSSYEQYF. The CDR3 region has the DNA TGTGCCAGCAGCGCAACCGGGACAAGCTCCTACGAGCAGTACTTC.

CDR3 loop: CASSQETGRSGELFF. CDR3 DNA sequence: TGTGCCAGCAGCCAGGAGACAGGGAGGTCCGGGGAGCTGTTTTTT. The chain recombines TRBV14 with TRBJ2-2; TRBD1 is a possible D gene (7 bases). The CDR3 spans 15 residues. CDR1 and CDR2 from the germline V gene are SGHDN and FVKESK. The V end lost 3 bases, the J end lost 6 bases, and 14 bases lay between the germline ends.

Concerning this clone itself: An end of the junction differs from the germline gene, which may be a read error. The chain recombines TRBV29-1 with TRBJ2-7, with D unclear. The CDR3 consists of 12 residues. The germline CDR1 and CDR2 sequences are SQVTM and ANQGSEA. This CDR3 reads CSVEGAGYEQYF. For the CDR3, the DNA is TGCAGCGTGGAAGGAGCCGGCTACGAGCAGTACTTC.

V and J are TRBV19 and TRBJ2-1; 7 bases agree with TRBD2. The CDR3 length is 15 residues. Trimming took 1 base from V and 10 from J; bases not matched to a gene: 10. Germline CDR1 is LNHDA and CDR2 is SQIVND (reference sequence). The CDR3 sequence is CASSIVVGGPREQFF. The CDR3 DNA is TGTGCCAGTAGTATAGTAGTGGGAGGGCCAAGGGAGCAGTTCTTC. The whole variable domain, remainder taken from reference TRBV19 and TRBJ2-1, is DGGITQSPKYLFRKEGQNVTLSCEQNLNHDAMYWYRQDPGQGLRLIYYSQIVNDFQKGDIAEGYSVSREKKESFPLTVTSAQKNPTAFYLCASSIVVGGPREQFFGPGTRLTVL.

The CDR3 DNA follows: TGTGCCAGCAGCTTAAGGGCGACTAGCGGGAGGTCCGGGGAGCTGTTTTTT. Protein product: CASSLRATSGRSGELFF. This chain links TRBV7-3 with TRBJ2-2; 13 positions agree with TRBD2. The germline CDR1 and CDR2 sequences are SGHTA and FQGTGA. This CDR3 comprises 17 residues. Trimming removed 1 base from V and 6 bases from J; junction bases left unmatched: 5.

The chain uses TRBV19 and TRBJ1-2; D uncertain. Germline V CDR1 and CDR2: LNHDA, SQIVND (reference sequence). V lost 5 bases and J 8 bases, leaving 15 bases between the germline ends. The CDR3 contains 13 residues. CDR3 region: CASSDNLGSGYTF. The CDR3 bases are TGTGCCAGTAGTGACAACCTGGGTTCGGGCTACACCTTC.

The rearrangement joins TRBV28 to TRBJ1-4; unclear D gene. The CDR3 extends over 15 amino acids. V was clipped by 3 bases and J by 7 bases, with 15 bases between them. Germline-derived CDR1 and CDR2 are MDHEN and SYDVKM. As DNA, the CDR3 is TGTGCCAGCAGTTTTATTGGAGGTAGTACTGAAAAACTGTTTTTT. Its protein is CASSFIGGSTEKLFF. Full variable domain (outside the CDR3, taken from reference TRBV28 and TRBJ1-4): DVKVTQSSRYLVKRTGEKVFLECVQDMDHENMFWYRQDPGLGLRLIYFSYDVKMKEKGDIPEGYSVSREKKERFSLILESASTNQTSMYLCASSFIGGSTEKLFFGSGTQLSVL.

This chain connects TRBV18 to TRBJ2-7, with 10 positions matching TRBD2. The germline CDR1 and CDR2 sequences are KGHSH and LQKENI. The CDR3 length is 16 residues. V shed 6 bases and J 1 base; nucleotides not matched to a gene: 9. The chain's CDR3 is CASSQNPAGGSYEQYF. As DNA, the CDR3 is TGTGCCAGCTCGCAGAATCCAGCGGGAGGGTCCTACGAGCAGTACTTC.